Shown below are 5 T cell receptor beta chains from a single sample sequenced in a study of T cells in Graves' hyperthyroidism and ophthalmopathy. The investigators amplified TCR beta CDR3 regions from RNA transcripts. HTBI primers were employed in a first-round RT-PCR of the TCR CDR3. A single record per CDR3 protein comes from TCRdb applying MiXCR to the multiplex PCR reads. The data contain about 400,000 distinct CDR3 sequences, less than 15% of them singletons. The source material was blood. These receptors originate from a woman between 18 and 29 years old with Graves' hyperthyroidism.

This clonotype was found many times. This chain uses TRBV29-1 with TRBJ2-3; 8 bases line up with TRBD2. Germline CDR1 SQVTM, CDR2 ANQGSEA. J gave up 2 bases and V 6 bases, and 7 bases lay outside the gene matches. The CDR3 totals 14 residues. For the CDR3, the DNA is TGCAGCGTCAAAGGGACTAGTTCCACAGATACGCAGTATTTT. It yields the protein CSVKGTSSTDTQYF.

The genes are TRBV19 and TRBJ2-2; 13 bases match TRBD2. Germline assignment: CDR1 LNHDA and CDR2 SQIVND (reference sequence). After removal of 7 bases from V and 4 bases from J, the junction contained 3 bases not matched to a gene. The CDR3 is 15 amino acids. The DNA of the CDR3 is TGTGCCAGTAACGGACTAGCGGGAGTCACCGGGGAGCTGTTTTTT. Encoded protein: CASNGLAGVTGELFF.

This clonotype was counted many times. The rearrangement joins TRBV6-2 or TRBV6-3 to TRBJ2-7; 10 bases align to TRBD2. CDR1 and CDR2 (germline): MNHEY, SVGEGT. The CDR3 loop spans 15 amino acids. J was trimmed by 4 bases and V by 4 bases; bases with no gene match: 7. The CDR3 reads CASSSPGSGRYEQYF. For the CDR3, the DNA is TGTGCCAGCAGTTCCCCGGGTAGCGGGAGGTACGAGCAGTACTTC.

There are many counts of this clonotype. The V call is TRBV2, the J call TRBJ2-2, with D perhaps matching TRBD1 (6 bases). V was trimmed by 7 bases and J by 4 bases, leaving 16 bases between them. The CDR3 sequence is 15 residues long. In germline, CDR1 is SNHLY, CDR2 FYNNEI. Here the CDR3 reads CASKGSTGITGELFF. The CDR3 DNA sequence: TGTGCCAGCAAAGGGAGCACAGGGATCACCGGGGAGCTGTTTTTT.

This clonotype was found many times. The chain links TRBV5-1 to TRBJ1-1; D gene uncertain. Per germline, CDR1 SGHRS and CDR2 YFSETQ. Between the trimmed V and J ends, which lost 5 bases and 1 base, there was a span of 15 bases. The CDR3 extends over 15 amino acids. This CDR3 reads CASRITGHTNTEAFF. The CDR3 coding sequence is TGCGCCAGCAGAATTACCGGGCACACGAACACTGAAGCTTTCTTT. Full variable domain (missing parts from reference TRBV5-1 and TRBJ1-1): KAGVTQTPRYLIKTRGQQVTLSCSPISGHRSVSWYQQTPGQGLQFLFEYFSETQRNKGNFPGRFSGRQFSNSRSEMNVSTLELGDSALYLCASRITGHTNTEAFFGQGTRLTVV.